A selection of T cell receptor beta chains follows, all from one sample in a study of CD8 T cells in Susac syndrome. TCRdb passed the immunoSEQ multiplex PCR reads through MiXCR, listing each CDR3 protein once. The sample carries some 300,000 distinct CDR3 sequences, roughly 84% recorded once. Sequencing input: CD8+ T cells from PBMCs. The source of these receptors is a human donor with multiple sclerosis. CDR3s include the opening cysteine and the closing phenylalanine or tryptophan. The D gene is left open where the match is weak. The size of a clone is reported for some rows only, either as once, few or many, or as a class for expanded clones.

j_call v_call d_call clone_size cdr3_nt cdr3_aa
TRBJ2-7 TRBV5-6 TRBD2 . TGTGCCAGCAGCTTGGGGACTAGCTCCGAGCGGTACTTC CASSLGTSSERYF
TRBJ2-7 TRBV11-2 . . TGTGCCAGCAGCCCCGCCAGAGGCCCCCTCTACGAGCAGTACTTC CASSPARGPLYEQYF
TRBJ2-7 TRBV30 . . TGTGCCTGGAGTTGGGGTGGCTCCTACGAGCAGTACTTC CAWSWGGSYEQYF
TRBJ2-7 TRBV10-3 . once TGTGCCGGAAGCCTTCGGGAAGGCGAGCAGTACTTC CAGSLREGEQYF
TRBJ1-1 TRBV2 . . TGTGCCAGCTACCCGGGGGGGGAAGCTTTCTTT CASYPGGEAFF
TRBJ2-1 TRBV28 . . TGTGCCAGCAGTTTCGAGTCCTTCTCCTACAATGAGCAGTTCTTC CASSFESFSYNEQFF
TRBJ1-5 TRBV6-1 TRBD1 . TGTGCCAGCAGCCTCAGGGGGACAGGAAAACGCCAGCATTTT CASSLRGTGKRQHF
TRBJ2-1 TRBV28 . . TGTGCCAGCAGTTTGAAAGGATCCTACAATGAGCAGTTCTTC CASSLKGSYNEQFF
TRBJ2-1 TRBV7-9 TRBD2 . TGTGCCAGCAGCCCCCGGACTAGCGTGATCGACAATGAGCAGTTCTTC CASSPRTSVIDNEQFF
TRBJ1-5 TRBV10-3 . . TGTGCCATCAGTGACCTAAAGGGACCGTCCATCCAGCCCCAGCATTTT CAISDLKGPSIQPQHF
TRBJ2-3 TRBV18 . . TGTGCCAGCTCACCGACGGCCCGGGGATACAGCACAGATACGCAGTATTTT CASSPTARGYSTDTQYF
TRBJ2-7 TRBV27 TRBD2 . TGTGCCAGCAGTTGGTCGGGAGGAGGGAACGAGCAGTACTTC CASSWSGGGNEQYF
TRBJ2-1 TRBV7-9 . . TGTGCCAGCAGCTGGACCGGGTCAGTCAACAATGAGCAGTTCTTC CASSWTGSVNNEQFF
TRBJ1-2 TRBV5-1 . . TGCGCCAGCAGCTTGGCCGGTCGGTTAGCTAACTATGGCTACACCTTC CASSLAGRLANYGYTF
TRBJ2-7 TRBV6-6 . . TGTGCCAGCAGTTGCTCGGAGGTCAGCTCCTACGAGCAGTACTTC CASSCSEVSSYEQYF
TRBJ2-5 TRBV13 . . TGTGCCAGCAGCCGGACCCAACGGGAGACCCAGTACTTC CASSRTQRETQYF
TRBJ2-1 TRBV6-5 . . TGTGCCAGCAGTTACATCGGGGATGCGTACAATGAGCAGTTCTTC CASSYIGDAYNEQFF
TRBJ2-6 TRBV11-2 . once TGTGCCAGCAGCTTAAGGGTCGGTTGGGCTGGGGCCAACGTCCTGACTTTC CASSLRVGWAGANVLTF
TRBJ1-1 TRBV5-1 . few TGCGCCAGCGCGGGCGAGGGGACTCGCACTGAAGTTTTCTTT CASAGEGTRTEVFF
TRBJ2-2 TRBV28 . . TGTGCCAGCAGTTTAAGAACCCGCACCGGGGAGCTGTTTTTT CASSLRTRTGELFF
TRBJ1-2 TRBV30 TRBD1 . TGTGCCTCAATGACAGGGGGCTACTATGGCTACACCTTC CASMTGGYYGYTF
TRBJ2-1 TRBV12-3/TRBV12-4 . . TGTGCCAGCACCCTCCCGACGAATGAGCAGTTCTTC CASTLPTNEQFF
TRBJ2-7 TRBV7-9 . . TGTGCCAGCAGCCCCGCTTTAGAGCAGTACTTC CASSPALEQYF
TRBJ2-1 TRBV5-4 . . TGTGCCAGCAGCTTGGGGGACATAGACAATGAGCAGTTCTTC CASSLGDIDNEQFF
TRBJ1-5 TRBV12-3/TRBV12-4 . . TGTGCCAGCAGTCCCGGGACACCCAATCAGCCCCAGCATTTT CASSPGTPNQPQHF
TRBJ1-1 TRBV29-1 . . TGCAGCGTTCCTGGGAACACTGAAGCTTTCTTT CSVPGNTEAFF
TRBJ2-7 TRBV28 . few TGTGCCAGCAGTTCCCCGGGCAACGAGCAGTACTTC CASSSPGNEQYF
TRBJ2-7 TRBV9 TRBD2 . TGTGCCAGCAGCGCCTCAAGACTAGCGGGAGTGAACGAGCAGTACTTC CASSASRLAGVNEQYF
TRBJ2-1 TRBV6-1 . . TGTGCCAGCAGTACGGCCCGACTCACATCCCCCTACAATGAGCAGTTCTTC CASSTARLTSPYNEQFF
TRBJ1-2 TRBV9 . . TGTGCCAGCACCCCCGGGGGAGACCACCCTAACTATGGCTACACCTTC CASTPGGDHPNYGYTF
TRBJ1-5 TRBV12-3/TRBV12-4 TRBD1 . TGTGCCAGCAGTTCGACAGGGAATCAGCCCCAGCATTTT CASSSTGNQPQHF
TRBJ2-5 TRBV29-1 TRBD1 . TGCAGCGTCCCCCCCTCCGGGACAGAGGAAGAGACCCAGTACTTC CSVPPSGTEEETQYF
TRBJ2-2 TRBV5-1 TRBD2 once TGCGCCAGCAGCTATACCCGTCGGGCGGGAGGGCCGGTGAACACCGGGGAGCTGTTTTTT CASSYTRRAGGPVNTGELFF
TRBJ2-7 TRBV27 . . TGTGCCAGCAGTTTAATAGCTCGGGCCAGAAAGAACTACGAGCAGTACTTC CASSLIARARKNYEQYF
TRBJ2-1 TRBV9 . . TGTGCCAGCAGCGTAGTCGAGGGTCCCTACAATGAGCAGTTCTTC CASSVVEGPYNEQFF
TRBJ2-7 TRBV29-1 TRBD1 . TGCAGCGTTGGGGACAGGGGGCTCGGGATCTACGAGCAGTACTTC CSVGDRGLGIYEQYF
TRBJ2-3 TRBV11-2 . once TGTGCCAGCAGTATAGCGGTTAGCACAGATACGCAGTATTTT CASSIAVSTDTQYF
TRBJ1-2 TRBV28 . . TGTGCCAGCAGCCGGCTCAGGGGTTGGAAGGATGGCTACACCTTC CASSRLRGWKDGYTF
TRBJ2-3 TRBV27 . few TGTGCCAGCAGTTCCCCAGGGGAGGGCCACACAGATACGCAGTATTTT CASSSPGEGHTDTQYF
TRBJ2-4 TRBV2 TRBD2 once TGTGCCAGCAGTGATTTAGGCGGGAGGGACATTCAGTACTTC CASSDLGGRDIQYF